Sequencing of this TCR beta chain was carried out in a study of shared clonotypes between healthy human individuals (dated by TCRdb to the early 2020s). As for the study more broadly: The cohort comprised two women and a few men aged 18 to 49 years. For each donor, CD4 naive and CD4 memory were each run on three plates, CD8 naive on two plates, and CD8 memory on one plate. To estimate repertoire size and how much clonotypes are shared between individuals, the study performed deep sequencing of blood TCR repertoires from roughly five healthy adults. Different laboratories and diverse techniques were used to prepare libraries and sequence TCR repertoires, to increase sequencing depth and limit assay-specific biases. Between about 0.85 and 10 billion PBMCs per donor were obtained by leukapheresis.

The CDR3 holds 17 amino acids from the cysteine to the phenylalanine. The sequence is cut down to CDR3 DNA, 51 bases in frame from base 1. V is cut by 0 bases and J by 5 bases, and the space between the germline ends is 21 bases. Taken from the germline V gene, the CDR1 and CDR2 loops are SGDLS and YYNGEE. Using the deep immunoSEQ assay, TCR CDR3 regions were amplified from genomic DNA by multiplex PCR. Extracted genomic DNA from each cell subset was spread evenly across all wells of several immunoSEQ 96-well plates, with each plate serving as a replicate. For sorted subsets, approximately 210 ng genomic DNA, equal to tens of thousands of T cell genomes, was loaded into each replicate PCR. Purified libraries were quantified with a Qubit 3.0 fluorometer, sized on a Bioanalyzer 2100, and re-quantified with the KAPA Library Quantification kit. Each immunoSEQ 96-well plate was sequenced on its own single-read 150-cycle Illumina NextSeq 550 flow cell. As for the authors' bioinformatics: Because the immunoSEQ output included only junctional sequences and no quality scores, the filtering could not be the same as the filtering used for full-length reads. Sequences were annotated with PyIR, a Python wrapper for IgBLAST v1.9, and V/J genes and CDR3 were assigned using IMGT germline references. Reads were filtered out if the reads had weak V/J assignments (E-value above 1e-6), no CDR3, stop codons, out-of-frame junctions, or ambiguous translated residues. V3J clonotypes were defined as sequences sharing an identical inferred V gene, J gene, and CDR3 amino acid sequence. Percentage overlap between repertoires was calculated by dividing the number of shared unique clonotypes by the size of the smaller repertoire. RTK rarefaction, the Chao1 estimator, and Recon v2.1 estimates of unobserved clonotypes were used to assess repertoire richness. For all TCRbeta clonotypes obtained by the gDNA method from several donors, generation probabilities were computed with OLGA. Not all clones reach the TCRdb copy of this immuneACCESS table, which keeps in-frame sequences only. Checked studies attribute under half of the gap to unresolved V genes and leave the rest unexplained. That table gives V, J and clone size, and the DNA gave D and trimming. Counted in this sample were more than 2,000,000 clones; over 85% of them appeared once. Of the sample, about 0.39% is held by the ten largest clones.

Donors were healthy HIV-negative adults with no recently reported acute infections or vaccinations. Every donor was a Caucasian adult residing in Nashville, Tennessee, USA. CD4+ T cells were enriched by magnetic negative selection; naive cells were then positively selected on CD45RA, and the negative fraction formed the memory subset. Blood was obtained by leukapheresis, after which PBMCs were separated by Ficoll-Histopaque density gradient centrifugation and cryopreserved in liquid nitrogen vapor phase. Analytical flow cytometry was used to check the purity and quantity of every magnetically sorted T cell population. Genomic DNA was isolated from each sorted fraction and quantified by UV absorbance on a Nanodrop 2000c. Overall study results and their limits: Pairwise subsampling led to the expectation that sequencing depth would affect the degree of clonotype sharing among donors. Even with the large sequencing depth, rarefaction of the sorted-subset datasets indicated that sequencing was incomplete. The small number of donors limited the genetic and exposure-history diversity represented. Naive subsets generally had larger estimated clonotype richness than memory subsets did. About 5% of naive CD4, 3.5% of naive CD8, roughly 2.4% of memory CD4, and less than 0.45% of memory CD8 clonotypes were shared across several donors. Higher generation probabilities were observed for clonotypes shared by all four sorted-subset donors than for non-shared clonotypes. Sampling was restricted to blood, and TCR repertoires in tissue are likely to differ from TCR repertoires in blood.

Notes on this clone: Its recognized antigen is unknown. No per-base quality is available; no much larger clone lies one base away.

This sequence was found in a man aged 18 to 30 in good health. Some clones in this sample may be carry-over from other donors' samples. Input material: naive CD4+ T cells from PBMCs. In light of the paper, this sample's cell subset or site label describes: CD45RA+ positively selected. The chain is assembled from TRBV9 and TRBJ2-7; the D element might be TRBD1 or TRBD2, as each aligns at 5 bases. The DNA sequence is as follows: TGTGCCAGCAGCGTAGTGGCGGAGGCGCCGGGGCAGCACGAGCAGTACTTC. The resulting protein is CASSVVAEAPGQHEQYF.